A selection of T cell receptor beta chains follows, all from one sample in a study of identical twins. TCRdb recomputed calls from the 5' RACE reads with MiXCR, one row per CDR3 protein. The table includes just under 550,000 distinct CDR3 sequences, 13% to 15% detected once. These sequences were also reported in another study, on yellow fever vaccine responses in identical twins.

Sequencing was performed on CD4+ T cells sorted from blood. The receptors originated from a young woman in good health. The CDR3 runs from the conserved cysteine through the conserved F or W. D genes are given only for firm matches. Only some rows state a clone size, as once, few, many or a class for expanded clones.

d_call | j_call | clone_size | v_call | cdr3_aa | cdr3_nt
TRBD2 | TRBJ2-5 | NA | TRBV20-1 | CSARTSGLRETQYF | TGCAGTGCCAGGACTAGCGGATTACGAGAGACCCAGTACTTC
TRBD2 | TRBJ2-1 | few | TRBV20-1 | CSAEIAGRHNEQFF | TGCAGTGCTGAGATAGCGGGGCGCCACAATGAGCAGTTCTTC
NA | TRBJ2-1 | few | TRBV6-1 | CASTLGGGGFEQFF | TGTGCCAGCACCCTAGGGGGAGGGGGATTTGAGCAGTTCTTC
NA | TRBJ2-1 | NA | TRBV20-1 | CSASGIALYNEQFF | TGCAGTGCTTCCGGAATCGCCTTATACAATGAGCAGTTCTTC
NA | TRBJ1-1 | many | TRBV7-2 | CASSHRLNGAEAFF | TGTGCCAGCAGTCACCGTCTGAACGGGGCTGAAGCTTTCTTT
NA | TRBJ2-4 | many | TRBV5-5 | CASSRLVMDAIQYF | TGTGCCAGCAGCAGACTAGTTATGGATGCCATTCAGTACTTC
NA | TRBJ2-1 | many | TRBV5-1 | CASSLDGRLDNEQFF | TGCGCCAGCAGCTTGGATGGTAGGTTGGACAATGAGCAGTTCTTC
NA | TRBJ2-1 | NA | TRBV24-1 | CATSDPLASQFF | TGTGCCACCAGTGATCCCCTAGCGTCGCAGTTCTTC
NA | TRBJ1-5 | few | TRBV6-2/TRBV6-3 | CATRVGNQPQHF | TGTGCCACCAGGGTGGGCAATCAGCCCCAGCATTTT
NA | TRBJ1-3 | few | TRBV5-1 | CASSLEGRNTIYF | TGCGCCAGCAGCTTGGAGGGAAGAAACACCATATATTTT
NA | TRBJ2-5 | NA | TRBV19 | CASSIGQFQETQYF | TGTGCCAGTAGTATCGGACAGTTCCAAGAGACCCAGTACTTC
NA | TRBJ2-2 | few | TRBV12-3/TRBV12-4 | CASSLALANTGELFF | TGTGCCAGCAGTTTAGCACTAGCGAACACCGGGGAGCTGTTTTTT